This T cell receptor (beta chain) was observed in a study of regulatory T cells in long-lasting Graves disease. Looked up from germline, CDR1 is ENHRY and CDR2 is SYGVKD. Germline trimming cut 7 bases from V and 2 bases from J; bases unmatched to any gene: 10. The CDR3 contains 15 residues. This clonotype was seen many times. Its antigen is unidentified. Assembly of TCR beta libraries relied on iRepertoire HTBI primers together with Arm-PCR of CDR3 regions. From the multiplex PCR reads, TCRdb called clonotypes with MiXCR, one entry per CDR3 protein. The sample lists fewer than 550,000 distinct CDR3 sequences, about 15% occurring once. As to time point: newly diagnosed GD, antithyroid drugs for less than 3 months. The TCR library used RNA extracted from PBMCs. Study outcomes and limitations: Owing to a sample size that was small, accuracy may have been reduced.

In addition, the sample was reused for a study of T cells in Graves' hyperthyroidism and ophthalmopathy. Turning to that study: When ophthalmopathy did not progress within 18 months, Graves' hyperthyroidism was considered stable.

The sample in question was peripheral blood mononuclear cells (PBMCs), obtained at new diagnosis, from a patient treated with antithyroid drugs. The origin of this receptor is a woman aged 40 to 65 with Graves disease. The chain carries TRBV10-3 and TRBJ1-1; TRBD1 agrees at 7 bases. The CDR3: CAITGGRDSNTEAFF. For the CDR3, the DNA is TGTGCCATCACCGGGGGCCGGGACAGCAACACTGAAGCTTTCTTT.